This T cell receptor beta chain comes out of a study of T cell responses to AZD1222 COVID-19 vaccine. Note on this clone: The antigen is not known.

J lost 1 base, V lost 1 base, and 15 bases had no gene match. This CDR3 region has 19 residues. CDR1 is LNHDA and CDR2 is SQIVND in the germline V gene (reference sequence). Study findings and constraints: Donors, mostly white British, included more females; clonal diversity was possibly underestimated. The peak T cell response came first, and repertoires were sampled only after it. Researchers report vaccine-associated CD4 TCRs spanning spike, with dominance at 160-218 and 743-854.

The assay was immunoSEQ multiplex PCR, and TCRdb's table has in-frame clones only and misses some. The sample carries 100,000 to 150,000 clones, around 90% recorded once. This sequence originates from an adult in good health. This chain joins TRBV19 and TRBJ1-1, with TRBD1 matching over 7 bases. Material: peripheral blood, obtained on day 0 of AZD1222 vaccination. The CDR3 sequence: CASSIVLFRPGGANTEAFF. The CDR3 DNA is TGTGCCAGTAGTATAGTATTGTTTCGGCCAGGGGGTGCGAACACTGAAGCTTTCTTT.